These 26 T cell receptor beta chains came from one sample sequenced in a study of control samples from healthy donors and cancer patients. TCRdb's copy holds only in-frame clones and misses some; the assay was immunoSEQ multiplex PCR. The table has under 85,000 clones, about 80% seen once; the top ten hold roughly 3.1%. Sequenced: PBMCs. The receptors derive from a woman aged 45 to 65 with lung cancer.

The rearrangement joins TRBV3-1 (or the pseudogene TRBV3-2) to TRBJ1-6; D perhaps matches TRBD1 (5 bases). There are 15 residues in the CDR3. CDR1 and CDR2 from the germline V gene are LGHDT and YNNKEL (reference sequence). V was shortened by 2 bases and J by 6 bases, with 11 bases between the two germline ends. The CDR3 DNA follows: TGTGCCAGCAGCCAAAGGGGACTGCTTAATTCACCCCTCCACTTT. Translated, it gives CASSQRGLLNSPLHF.

The rearrangement joins TRBV6-5 to TRBJ1-1, with D possibly matching TRBD1 (6 bases). This CDR3 contains 14 residues. Germline CDR1 is MNHEY and CDR2 is SVGAGI. V lost 2 bases, J lost 0 bases, and 7 bases lay in between. Written as DNA, the CDR3 is TGTGCCAGCAGTTACCCAGGGGTGAACACTGAAGCTTTCTTT. Residues: CASSYPGVNTEAFF.

This chain connects TRBV2 to TRBJ1-2; D is undetermined. Germline CDR1 SNHLY, CDR2 FYNNEI. Trimming removed 7 bases at V and 1 base at J, with 16 bases between. The CDR3 has 15 amino acids. In nucleotides, the CDR3 is TGTGCCAGCACTCCTGATCGGAGCGTTAACTATGGCTACACCTTC. As protein: CASTPDRSVNYGYTF.

The rearrangement uses TRBV7-6 and TRBJ2-2, with D possibly being TRBD2 (10 bases). This CDR3 is built from 20 residues. Trimming stripped 5 bases from V and 0 bases from J, with 25 bases between. Germline values: CDR1 SGHVS, CDR2 FNYEAQ. The CDR3 loop is CASSRGQGLAGAANTGELFF. Written as DNA, the CDR3 is TGTGCCAGCAGCCGAGGACAGGGGCTAGCGGGAGCCGCGAACACCGGGGAGCTGTTTTTT.

The rearrangement joins TRBV11-2 to TRBJ1-2; unclear D gene. Germline CDR1 reads SGHAT; CDR2 reads FQNNGV. V was cut by 4 bases and J by 0 bases, with 12 bases left in between. The CDR3 spans 15 residues. In DNA, the CDR3 is TGTGCCAGCAGCTCTAGCCAGGCCCCTAACTATGGCTACACCTTC. Translating it yields CASSSSQAPNYGYTF.

CDR3 sequence reads: CASRGRENSPLHF. DNA for the CDR3: TGTGCCAGTAGGGGACGAGAAAATTCACCCCTCCACTTT. This chain joins TRBV19 and TRBJ1-6; perhaps TRBD1 as D (5 bases). From germline, CDR1 is LNHDA and CDR2 SQIVND (reference sequence). The CDR3 has 13 residues. V shed 6 bases and J shed 7 bases, with 10 bases lying between them.

About this clone: Within the sample, other DNA sequences also encode this same CDR3. V usage is TRBV9 and J usage is TRBJ2-5; 9 bases fit TRBD2. The CDR3 length is 15 residues. Germline V CDR1 and CDR2: SGDLS, YYNGEE. J was trimmed by 5 bases and V by 2 bases; bases with no gene match: 7. The CDR3 reads CASSVLSGGQETQYF. The CDR3, as DNA: TGTGCCAGCAGCGTCCTTAGCGGGGGCCAGGAGACCCAGTACTTC.

The chain uses TRBV5-8 and TRBJ1-6, with D unresolved. The CDR3 has 19 amino acids. The ends were cut back, 1 base at V and 5 bases at J, with 22 bases in the middle. Germline CDR1 reads SGHTS; CDR2 reads YDEGEE. In DNA, the CDR3 is TGTGCCAGCAGCTTGATTCATCGAAGCAAAGCCAGCGATAATTCACCCCTCCACTTT. This translates into CASSLIHRSKASDNSPLHF.

This clone has just a few counts. In DNA form, the CDR3 reads TGTGCCAGCAGTTACTCCGGAACGGGACAGGGGGAAAAACTGTTTTTT. Protein product: CASSYSGTGQGEKLFF. V gene TRBV6-5 combines with J gene TRBJ1-4; TRBD1 agrees at 10 bases. Unmatched junction bases numbered 6, after V lost 0 bases and J lost 8 bases. Looked up from germline, CDR1 is MNHEY and CDR2 is SVGAGI. There are 16 residues in the CDR3.

The gene calls are TRBV6-1 and TRBJ2-3; 9 bases agree with TRBD2. The CDR3 is 18 residues long. The V gene end was trimmed by 4 bases and the J gene end by 3 bases; junction bases not matched to a gene: 14. The germline gives CDR1 MNHNS, CDR2 SASEGT. CDR3 sequence: CASSVTRGGAGATDTQYF. CDR3 in DNA: TGTGCCAGCAGTGTAACTCGCGGGGGGGCGGGGGCGACAGATACGCAGTATTTT.

This chain links TRBV5-1 with TRBJ2-3, with TRBD2 as a possible D gene (5 bases). The CDR3 covers 17 residues. The V gene lost 4 bases and the J gene lost 0 bases, with 18 bases spanning the gap. Germline CDR1 is SGHRS and CDR2 is YFSETQ. In DNA, the CDR3 is TGCGCCAGCAGCCCGGGGTCAGGCGGTACCAGCACAGATACGCAGTATTTT. Translation: CASSPGSGGTSTDTQYF.

V and J are TRBV27 and TRBJ1-1; D call uncertain. Germline V CDR1 and CDR2: MNHEY, SMNVEV (reference sequence). Trimming left V 4 bases short and J 1 base short, with 7 bases between. The CDR3 loop spans 13 amino acids. The CDR3, as DNA: TGTGCCAGCAGTTACTTTCAGAACACTGAAGCTTTCTTT. Translating gives CASSYFQNTEAFF.

The chain employs TRBV5-8 and TRBJ1-4; 9 bases agree with TRBD1. Trimming removed 2 bases from V and 6 bases from J; junction bases left unmatched: 5. The CDR3 has 15 amino acids. Germline V CDR1 and CDR2: SGHTS, YDEGEE. DNA of the CDR3: TGTGCCAGCAGCTTATTGAGACAGGGGGATGAAAAACTGTTTTTT. As protein: CASSLLRQGDEKLFF.

This rearrangement joins TRBV27 to TRBJ2-2; no clear D. Trimming left V 3 bases short and J 4 bases short, with 9 bases between. This CDR3 has 14 residues. The germline V gene encodes CDR1 MNHEY and CDR2 SMNVEV (reference sequence). The chain's CDR3 is CASSFSQLTGELFF. The DNA of the CDR3 is TGTGCCAGCAGTTTCTCGCAGCTCACCGGGGAGCTGTTTTTT.

This clone was observed once. The chain is built from TRBV19 and TRBJ2-1; D is perhaps TRBD1 or TRBD2 (5 bases each). Germline-derived CDR1 and CDR2 are LNHDA and SQIVND (reference sequence). The CDR3 length is 17 residues. Trimming took off 5 bases at V and 1 base at J, with 18 bases between the two ends. CDR3 sequence: CASSALPGTDSYNEQFF. The CDR3 nucleotides are TGTGCCAGTAGTGCCCTACCCGGGACGGATTCCTACAATGAGCAGTTCTTC. The entire variable domain, with the rest obtained from reference TRBV19 and TRBJ2-1, is as follows: DGGITQSPKYLFRKEGQNVTLSCEQNLNHDAMYWYRQDPGQGLRLIYYSQIVNDFQKGDIAEGYSVSREKKESFPLTVTSAQKNPTAFYLCASSALPGTDSYNEQFFGPGTRLTVL.

The CDR3 DNA reads TGTGCCAGCAGTTTAAGGGGGCAGGAGGGCTACACCTTC. It specifies CASSLRGQEGYTF. The V gene is TRBV27, the J gene TRBJ1-2; 7 positions match TRBD1. J gave up 8 bases and V 2 bases, and 5 bases lay outside the gene matches. Germline V CDR1 and CDR2: MNHEY, SMNVEV (reference sequence). The CDR3 sequence is 13 residues long.

The chain couples TRBV7-9 to TRBJ1-5; D ambiguous. The germline CDR1 and CDR2 sequences are SEHNR and FQNEAQ (reference sequence). The CDR3 is made up of 18 amino acids. Trimming removed 1 base at V and 0 bases at J, with 16 bases between. The CDR3, as DNA: TGTGCCAGCAGCTTAGTGGGTGGACTTAAATATAGCAATCAGCCCCAGCATTTT. Amino acids: CASSLVGGLKYSNQPQHF.

This chain uses TRBV18 with TRBJ2-3, with 10 nucleotides matching TRBD1. The CDR3 sequence is 14 residues long. In germline, CDR1 is KGHSH, CDR2 LQKENI. J lost 4 bases, V lost 8 bases, and 6 bases had no gene match. As DNA, the CDR3 is TGTGCCAGCCCGGGACAGGGGAAGGCAGATACGCAGTATTTT. It translates to CASPGQGKADTQYF.

This clone showed up just once. The genes are TRBV19 and TRBJ1-2; D is uncertain. This CDR3 spans 14 amino acids. Germline-derived CDR1 and CDR2 are LNHDA and SQIVND (reference sequence). V was clipped by 5 bases and J by 2 bases, with 12 bases between them. Here the CDR3 reads CASSAPGNNYGYTF. In DNA, the CDR3 is TGTGCCAGTAGTGCCCCGGGAAACAACTATGGCTACACCTTC.

The chain has TRBV29-1 and TRBJ2-7, with D possibly being TRBD1 (5 bases). Looked up from germline, CDR1 is SQVTM and CDR2 is ANQGSEA. This CDR3 has 12 amino acids. V shed 1 base and J shed 1 base, with 5 bases lying between them. The CDR3 nucleotides are TGCAGCGTTGAAGCAGGGTCCTACGAGCAGTACTTC. Protein: CSVEAGSYEQYF.

This chain connects TRBV24-1 to TRBJ1-5, with TRBD1 as a possible D gene (5 bases). Germline V gene sequence: CDR1 KGHDR, CDR2 SFDVKD. V lost 6 bases and J lost 6, with 14 bases in between. CDR3 size: 14 residues. As DNA, the CDR3 is TGTGCCACCAGTCCGACCGGGGGAGGTCAGCCCCAGCATTTT. Translating it yields CATSPTGGGQPQHF.

The chain has TRBV7-5 and TRBJ2-7. TRBV7-5 is a pseudogene segment. This CDR3 has 15 residues. The CDR3, as DNA: TGTGCCAGAAGCTTTATCGGGACGCCGTCCTACGAGCAGTACTTC. Translated, it gives CARSFIGTPSYEQYF.

This chain joins TRBV25-1 and TRBJ1-5, with D maybe TRBD1 (6 bases). The CDR3 consists of 14 residues. Between the trimmed V and J ends, which lost 3 bases and 6 bases, there was a span of 12 bases. Looked up from germline, CDR1 is MGHDK and CDR2 is SYGVNS. The DNA of the CDR3 is TGTGCCAGCAGTGACGGGGGGCTCGCTCAGCCCCAGCATTTT. Protein: CASSDGGLAQPQHF.

The DNA of the CDR3 is TGTGCCAGCAGCTTAAGTATAGGGGGCGCTTATGGCTACACCTTC. The encoded protein is CASSLSIGGAYGYTF. The chain carries TRBV11-2 and TRBJ1-2; TRBD1 agrees at 7 bases. V was clipped by 2 bases and J by 5 bases; unmatched bases: 8. The germline gives CDR1 SGHAT, CDR2 FQNNGV. The CDR3 contains 15 residues.

As regards this clone: At one of its ends the junction is not consistent with the germline gene, which may arise from a read error. This sample includes further DNA sequences coding for the same CDR3. The chain couples TRBV6-5 to TRBJ1-2; D not certain. Per germline, CDR1 MNHEY and CDR2 SVGAGI. The CDR3 spans 13 residues. The CDR3: CASSYTYNYGYTF. CDR3 DNA: TGTGCCAGCAGTTACACTTATAACTACGGCTACACCTTC.

The chain couples TRBV5-4 to TRBJ1-1; no reliable D call. V lost 0 bases and J 0 bases, leaving 6 bases between the germline ends. This CDR3 has 14 residues. Germline lookup yields CDR1 SGHNT and CDR2 YYREEE (reference sequence). Here the CDR3 DNA reads TGTGCCAGCAGCTTGGCACGTATGAACACTGAAGCTTTCTTT. Protein product: CASSLARMNTEAFF. Full variable domain (outside the CDR3, taken from reference TRBV5-4 and TRBJ1-1): ETGVTQSPTHLIKTRGQQVTLRCSSQSGHNTVSWYQQALGQGPQFIFQYYREEENGRGNFPPRFSGLQFPNYSSELNVNALELDDSALYLCASSLARMNTEAFFGQGTRLTVV.